Listed below are T cell receptor beta chains from one sample, sequenced in a study of T-cell memory formation after mild COVID-19. Via MiXCR, TCRdb re-called the 5' RACE reads, giving one row per CDR3 protein. This sample has some 97,000 distinct CDR3 sequences; 11% occur once, and the top ten carry approximately 40%. The specimen sequenced was PBMCs or a T cell subset sorted from them (not recorded which). Receptor source: a man between 18 and 29 years old who had mild COVID-19 (a few samples of this study predate the infection). Cell type and time point are not known. Both conserved end residues are part of each CDR3. D genes are given only for firm matches. Size is omitted from some rows. Given values are once, few, many or a class for expanded clones.

clone_size,d_call,j_call,v_call,cdr3_aa,cdr3_nt
few,.,TRBJ2-3,TRBV29-1,CSVWGCGTSTDTQYF,TGCAGCGTATGGGGGTGCGGCACTAGCACAGATACGCAGTATTTT
.,.,TRBJ1-5,TRBV4-1,CASSQGQLNQPQHF,TGCGCCAGCAGCCAAGGACAGCTCAATCAGCCCCAGCATTTT
.,.,TRBJ1-5,TRBV5-1,CASSPRGGGNQPQHF,TGCGCCAGCAGCCCCCGGGGAGGAGGCAATCAGCCCCAGCATTTT
.,.,TRBJ2-5,TRBV7-9,CASSLEGIKTQYF,TGTGCCAGCAGCTTAGAGGGGATAAAGACCCAGTACTTC
few,.,TRBJ1-3,TRBV7-9,CASRGSSGNRLPRGNTIYF,TGTGCCAGCAGAGGTTCATCTGGAAATCGTCTACCCAGGGGAAACACCATATATTTT
.,TRBD2,TRBJ2-3,TRBV4-3,CASSQDRPGLAGGTDTQYF,TGCGCCAGCAGCCAAGATCGCCCGGGACTAGCGGGGGGCACAGATACGCAGTATTTT
.,.,TRBJ2-5,TRBV7-9,CASSPRGRLQETQYF,TGTGCCAGCAGCCCCCGGGGCCGCCTCCAAGAGACCCAGTACTTC
.,TRBD1,TRBJ2-7,TRBV10-3,CAISLRDRGTGQYF,TGTGCCATCAGTCTCCGGGACAGGGGTACTGGGCAGTACTTC
.,TRBD2,TRBJ2-2,TRBV19,CASKILAGNTGELFF,TGTGCCAGTAAAATACTAGCGGGGAACACCGGGGAGCTGTTTTTT
few,.,TRBJ1-5,TRBV12-3/TRBV12-4,CATRIGGNQPQHF,TGTGCCACCAGGATCGGAGGCAATCAGCCCCAGCATTTT